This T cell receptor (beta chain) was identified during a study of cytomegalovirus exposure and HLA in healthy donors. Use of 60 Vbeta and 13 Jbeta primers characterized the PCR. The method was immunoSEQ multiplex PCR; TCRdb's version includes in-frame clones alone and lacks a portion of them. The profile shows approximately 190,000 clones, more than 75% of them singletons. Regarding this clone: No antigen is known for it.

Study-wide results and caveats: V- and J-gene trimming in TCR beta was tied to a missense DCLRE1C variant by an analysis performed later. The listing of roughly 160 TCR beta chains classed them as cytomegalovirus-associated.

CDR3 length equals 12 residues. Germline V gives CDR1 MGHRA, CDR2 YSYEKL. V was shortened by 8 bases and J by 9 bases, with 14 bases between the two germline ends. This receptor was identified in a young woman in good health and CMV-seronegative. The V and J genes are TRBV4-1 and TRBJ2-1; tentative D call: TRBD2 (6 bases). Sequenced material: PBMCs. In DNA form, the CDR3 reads TGCGCCAGCGTGTCCGGGGGTGGTGAGCAGTTCTTC. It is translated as CASVSGGGEQFF.